One sample yielded the 20 T cell receptor beta chains listed below, sequenced in a study of graft-versus-host responses after intestinal transplantation. TCRdb keeps only in-frame clones here, not all; method: immunoSEQ multiplex PCR. The table shows 13,000 or so clones, with roughly 81% occurring only once. Intraepithelial lymphocytes and lamina propria lymphocytes were released through processing of graft tissue. Sequencing was performed on ileum tissue, taken 16 days after intestinal transplant. The receptors stem from a human patient who received an intestinal transplant, so some T cells may come from the graft donor.

This clone was seen more than once but under ten times. The rearrangement links TRBV2 to TRBJ1-1; unclear D gene. V was trimmed by 11 bases and J by 0 bases, leaving 7 bases between them. Looked up from germline, CDR1 is SNHLY and CDR2 is FYNNEI. The CDR3 spans 11 residues. CDR3 sequence (DNA): TGTGCCGGAGGGCTGAACACTGAAGCTTTCTTT. Amino acid sequence: CAGGLNTEAFF.

This clone is labeled as large (0.1 to 1%). The rearrangement links TRBV4-1 to TRBJ2-2; 7 positions match TRBD2. After removal of 1 base from V and 3 bases from J, the junction contained 5 bases not matched to a gene. The length of the CDR3 is 16 residues. Germline CDR1 and CDR2: MGHRA and YSYEKL. DNA for the CDR3: TGCGCCAGCAGCCAAGGAGCAGCGGGGTACACCGGGGAGCTGTTTTTT. It codes for CASSQGAAGYTGELFF.

This clone was found once. This chain uses TRBV28 with TRBJ1-2; possible D gene TRBD1, 6 bases. The V gene lost 5 bases and the J gene lost 2 bases, with 12 bases spanning the gap. Germline-derived CDR1 and CDR2 are MDHEN and SYDVKM. The CDR3 sequence is 14 residues long. CDR3 in DNA: TGTGCCAGCAGTGTCCCAGGGGCAAACTATGGCTACACCTTC. This codes for CASSVPGANYGYTF.

This clone was counted once. In nucleotides, the CDR3 is TGTGCCAGTAGTATGGGACTTTCTGGCTCTGGAAACACCATATATTTT. Protein: CASSMGLSGSGNTIYF. The J gene is TRBJ1-3, the V gene TRBV19; a possible D gene is TRBD1 (5 bases). This CDR3 comprises 16 residues. V shed 3 bases and J shed 0 bases, with 12 bases lying between them. Germline CDR1 and CDR2: LNHDA and SQIVND (reference sequence). Full variable domain (remainder filled in from reference TRBV19 and TRBJ1-3): DGGITQSPKYLFRKEGQNVTLSCEQNLNHDAMYWYRQDPGQGLRLIYYSQIVNDFQKGDIAEGYSVSREKKESFPLTVTSAQKNPTAFYLCASSMGLSGSGNTIYFGEGSWLTVV.

The gene calls are TRBV6-5 and TRBJ1-5; TRBD1 agrees at 10 bases. CDR1 is MNHEY, CDR2 SVGAGI, per germline. The CDR3 is 15 residues long. V dropped 6 bases and J dropped 4; count of bases not matched to a gene: 6. The CDR3 sequence is CASRMDRGTNQPQHF. In DNA, the CDR3 is TGTGCCAGCAGGATGGACAGGGGGACTAATCAGCCCCAGCATTTT.

The chain has TRBV7-9 and TRBJ1-2; TRBD1 might be the D (5 bases). Trimming took off 5 bases at V and 0 bases at J, with 16 bases between the two ends. Germline V gives CDR1 SEHNR, CDR2 FQNEAQ (reference sequence). The CDR3 sequence is 16 residues long. This chain's CDR3 is CASSVEGRGSNYGYTF. The CDR3 nucleotides are TGTGCCAGCAGCGTAGAAGGGCGGGGCTCTAACTATGGCTACACCTTC.

CDR3 DNA: TGTGCCAGCGCGCCGGGGTTACCAAGGACAGATACGCAGTATTTT. Its protein product is CASAPGLPRTDTQYF. The rearrangement links TRBV11-2 to TRBJ2-3, with a possible D match to TRBD2 (5 bases). The CDR3 totals 15 residues. Germline V gene lookup returns CDR1 SGHAT and CDR2 FQNNGV. V dropped 8 bases and J dropped 3 bases, with 18 bases sitting between them.

The V gene is TRBV9, the J gene TRBJ2-1, with TRBD1 matching over 10 bases. The trim removed 3 bases at V and 2 bases at J, leaving 11 bases unmatched. This CDR3 spans 18 amino acids. Germline lookup yields CDR1 SGDLS and CDR2 YYNGEE. CDR3 DNA sequence: TGTGCCAGCAGCGCAAAACTCCGGGACAGGGGACCCTACAATGAGCAGTTCTTC. Amino acid sequence: CASSAKLRDRGPYNEQFF.

The gene calls are TRBV27 and TRBJ2-1; 9 bases align to TRBD2. Trimming at V came to 5 bases and at J to 3 bases, leaving 8 bases not matched to a gene. The CDR3 spans 16 residues. Germline V gene data show CDR1 as MNHEY and CDR2 as SMNVEV (reference sequence). DNA for the CDR3: TGTGCCAGCAGTCCGATAGCGGGAGCGATCTACAATGAGCAGTTCTTC. Amino acids: CASSPIAGAIYNEQFF.

The J gene is TRBJ2-2, the V gene TRBV19; the D gene is possibly TRBD1 (6 bases). Germline V gene lookup returns CDR1 LNHDA and CDR2 SQIVND (reference sequence). This CDR3 has 15 amino acids. With 4 bases removed from V and 2 bases from J, the gap between germline ends came to 11 bases. CDR3 residues: CASSTRTANTGELFF. DNA for the CDR3: TGTGCCAGTAGTACACGGACAGCTAACACCGGGGAGCTGTTTTTT.

The rearrangement links TRBV27 to TRBJ2-5; a possible D gene is TRBD1 (6 bases). Germline assignment: CDR1 MNHEY and CDR2 SMNVEV (reference sequence). Trimming removed 3 bases at V and 3 bases at J, with 11 bases between. The CDR3 runs to 14 residues. This CDR3 is CASSFSGTKETQYF. In DNA form, the CDR3 reads TGTGCCAGCAGTTTTTCCGGGACAAAAGAGACCCAGTACTTC.

The chain is built from TRBV25-1 and TRBJ2-5; D is possibly TRBD1 (6 bases). This CDR3 is 13 amino acids long. Germline CDR1 is MGHDK and CDR2 is SYGVNS. The V gene lost 10 bases and the J gene lost 4 bases, with 16 bases spanning the gap. CDR3 DNA: TGTGCCACCGAGGACAGCCTCGGAGAGACCCAGTACTTC. This gives the protein CATEDSLGETQYF.

This sequence joins TRBV28 and TRBJ1-5, with 8 bases aligning to TRBD1. Per the germline V gene, CDR1 is MDHEN and CDR2 is SYDVKM. V was pared by 3 bases and J by 4 bases, with 5 bases of the junction left unmatched. This CDR3 region has 15 residues. CDR3 in amino acids: CASSFLGTGNQPQHF. CDR3 DNA: TGTGCCAGCAGTTTCCTCGGGACAGGTAATCAGCCCCAGCATTTT. The complete variable domain, with remaining parts taken from reference TRBV28 and TRBJ1-5, reads DVKVTQSSRYLVKRTGEKVFLECVQDMDHENMFWYRQDPGLGLRLIYFSYDVKMKEKGDIPEGYSVSREKKERFSLILESASTNQTSMYLCASSFLGTGNQPQHFGDGTRLSIL.

This chain's CDR3 is CASSQEGLAGGYEQYF. The CDR3 DNA is TGCGCCAGCAGCCAAGAAGGGCTAGCGGGAGGTTACGAGCAGTACTTC. The chain couples TRBV4-1 to TRBJ2-7, with TRBD2 matching over 11 bases. This CDR3 has 16 residues. Trimming at V came to 0 bases and at J to 4 bases, leaving 5 bases not matched to a gene. In germline, CDR1 is MGHRA, CDR2 YSYEKL.

The chain recombines TRBV15 with TRBJ2-2; 7 bases agree with TRBD2. V was pared by 1 base and J by 8 bases, with 10 bases of the junction left unmatched. Germline CDR1 reads LNHNV; CDR2 reads YYDKDF (reference sequence). The CDR3 spans 16 residues. The DNA for the CDR3 is TGTGCCACCAGCAGAGGGCTGGCGGGAGTAGAAGGGGAGCTGTTTTTT. It specifies CATSRGLAGVEGELFF. Full variable domain (outside the CDR3, taken from reference TRBV15 and TRBJ2-2): DAMVIQNPRYQVTQFGKPVTLSCSQTLNHNVMYWYQQKSSQAPKLLFHYYDKDFNNEADTPDNFQSRRPNTSFCFLDIRSPGLGDTAMYLCATSRGLAGVEGELFFGEGSRLTVL.

The V call is TRBV2, the J call TRBJ1-2; 7 nucleotides align to TRBD1. The CDR3 has 15 residues. The junction had 9 bases not matched to a gene; V was cut back by 2 bases and J by 6 bases. Germline V gene sequence: CDR1 SNHLY, CDR2 FYNNEI. Here the CDR3 DNA reads TGTGCCAGCAGTGAATTGGGTCAGGGGGATGATGGCTACACCTTC. Translation gives CASSELGQGDDGYTF. Complete variable domain (other parts from reference TRBV2 and TRBJ1-2): EPEVTQTPSHQVTQMGQEVILRCVPISNHLYFYWYRQILGQKVEFLVSFYNNEISEKSEIFDDQFSVERPDGSNFTLKIRSTKLEDSAMYFCASSELGQGDDGYTFGSGTRLTVV.

The V gene is TRBV18, the J gene TRBJ2-2, with D possibly TRBD2 on 5 matching bases. Germline V gene sequence: CDR1 KGHSH, CDR2 LQKENI. This CDR3 region has 14 residues. Deletions cut 0 bases from V and 7 bases from J, with 9 bases between. The CDR3 region has the DNA TGTGCCAGCTCACCACCACCGAGCGGCGGGGAGCTGTTTTTT. As protein: CASSPPPSGGELFF.

CDR3 DNA sequence: TGTGCCAGCAGCTTGCCCGACAGGGCTCATGGCTACACCTTC. Translated, it gives CASSLPDRAHGYTF. V gene TRBV5-4 combines with J gene TRBJ1-2, with 7 bases aligning to TRBD1. With V trimmed by 1 base and J by 6 bases, 6 bases remained unmatched. This CDR3 has 14 residues. CDR1 SGHNT and CDR2 YYREEE come from the germline V gene (reference sequence).

This chain joins TRBV28 and TRBJ2-7; the match to TRBD2 covers 8 bases. The CDR3 runs to 15 residues. V shed 3 bases and J 3 bases; nucleotides not matched to a gene: 7. CDR1 is MDHEN, CDR2 SYDVKM, per germline. CDR3 in DNA: TGTGCCAGCAGTTTGCGGGGGGCCGGTAGCTACGAGCAGTACTTC. It codes for CASSLRGAGSYEQYF.

This clone has just a few counts. The chain employs TRBV18 and TRBJ2-1; 9 bases are shared with TRBD1. This CDR3 is built from 14 residues. Germline CDR1 reads KGHSH; CDR2 reads LQKENI. J gave up 8 bases and V 3 bases, and 5 bases lay outside the gene matches. Here the CDR3 reads CASSPGQGWYEQFF. In DNA, the CDR3 is TGTGCCAGCTCACCGGGACAGGGCTGGTATGAGCAGTTCTTC.